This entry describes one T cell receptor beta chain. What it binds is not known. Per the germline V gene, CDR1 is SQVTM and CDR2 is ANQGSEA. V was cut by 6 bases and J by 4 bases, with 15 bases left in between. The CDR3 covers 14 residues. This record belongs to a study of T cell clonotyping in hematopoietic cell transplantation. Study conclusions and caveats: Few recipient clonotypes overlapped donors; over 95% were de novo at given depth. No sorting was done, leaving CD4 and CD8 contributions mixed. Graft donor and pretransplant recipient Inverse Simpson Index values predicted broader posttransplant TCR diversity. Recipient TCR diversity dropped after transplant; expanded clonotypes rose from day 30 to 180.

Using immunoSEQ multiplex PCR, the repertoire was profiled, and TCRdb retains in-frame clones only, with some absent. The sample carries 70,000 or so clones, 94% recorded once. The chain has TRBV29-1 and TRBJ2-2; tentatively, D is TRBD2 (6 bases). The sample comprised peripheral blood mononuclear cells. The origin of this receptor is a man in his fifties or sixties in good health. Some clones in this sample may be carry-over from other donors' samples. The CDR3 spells CSVRREVGTGELFF. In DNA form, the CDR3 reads TGCAGCGTCAGGAGGGAGGTCGGCACCGGGGAGCTGTTTTTT.